Listed below are T cell receptor beta chains from one sample, sequenced in a study of brain T cells in children with intractable seizures. Produced via immunoSEQ multiplex PCR; TCRdb's table is partial and in-frame only. The sample has 110,000 or so clones; 90% to 95% are singletons. The sample in question was peripheral blood, obtained at surgery. The source of these receptors is a boy under three years old with hemimegalencephaly and intractable seizures. Both conserved end residues are part of each CDR3. Each record gives: V gene, CDR3 protein.

TRBV7-9,CASSRPTDSNSPLHF
TRBV10-1,CASSDSSGANVLTF
TRBV27,CASSLAGTGWSPLHF
TRBV7-3,CASSRTGPENEQYF
TRBV4-1,CASSQGPGVTTYEQYF
TRBV7-8,CASSLERTSSMEQYF
TRBV27,CASSWDSLNEQFF
TRBV10-1,CASSESRDTQYF
TRBV5-1,CASSHGGESPLHF
TRBV28,CASSLGGGGHNEQFF
TRBV2,CASSRGQGYGYTF
TRBV24-1,CATSSGKGVTNEKLFF
TRBV5-6,CASSLPGGGYGYTF
TRBV28,CASSLLGSNQPQHF
TRBV29-1,CSVLTGTAADTQYF
TRBV29-1,CSVGNIGGGWSGELFF
TRBV4-2,CASSQDPAVYGYTF
TRBV6-2/TRBV6-3,CASSFSRTAYGYTF
TRBV4-1,CASSQHPPGSPEAFF
TRBV10-2,CASSDWQGYDEQYF
TRBV6-5,CASSLGQDTYEQYF
TRBV18,CASSPGSPNEQFF
TRBV7-6,CASRDTGALGDTQYF
TRBV29-1,CSVLREGLYEQYF
TRBV18,CASSQLAGGVETQYF
TRBV4-3,CASLAGLFNYGYTF
TRBV5-1,CASSTGWAYEQYF
TRBV7-2,CASSPLGDRNQPQHF
TRBV13,CASSAGTSGRGPDTQYF
TRBV6-5,CASSSHPGQGVWPQHF
TRBV7-6,CASSLGTGISNQPQHF
TRBV7-3,CASSLGGTGELFF
TRBV4-2,CASSLRPETQYF